This TCR beta chain was sequenced in a study of blood T cell repertoires in COVID-19. Across the whole study: PBMCs, B-cell-depleted T cells, or T cells were the source of the cDNA or gDNA that made up the material.

Germline-derived CDR1 and CDR2 are MNHNY and SVGAGI (reference sequence). V lost 7 bases and J lost 4; bases outside the gene matches: 8. The length of the CDR3 is 15 residues. The method was immunoSEQ multiplex PCR; TCRdb's version includes in-frame clones alone and lacks a portion of them. Of some 150,000 clones in the sample, more than 70% were seen once. The TCR originated in a human donor in a cohort sampled during active COVID-19. The specimen sequenced was peripheral blood. The gene calls are TRBV6-6 and TRBJ2-5; 11 bases match TRBD1. CDR3 sequence: CASTLGQGASETQYF. CDR3 nucleotides: TGTGCCAGCACCCTTGGACAGGGGGCATCAGAGACCCAGTACTTC.